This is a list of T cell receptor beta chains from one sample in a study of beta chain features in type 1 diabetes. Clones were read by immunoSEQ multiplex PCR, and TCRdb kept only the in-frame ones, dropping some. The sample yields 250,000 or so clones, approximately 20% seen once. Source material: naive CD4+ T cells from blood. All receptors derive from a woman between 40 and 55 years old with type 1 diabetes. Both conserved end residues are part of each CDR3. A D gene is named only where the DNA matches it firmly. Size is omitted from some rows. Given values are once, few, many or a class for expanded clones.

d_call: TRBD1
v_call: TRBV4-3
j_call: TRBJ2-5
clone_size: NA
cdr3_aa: CASSQETGQGGETQYF
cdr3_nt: TGCGCCAGCAGCCAAGAAACGGGACAGGGGGGAGAGACCCAGTACTTC

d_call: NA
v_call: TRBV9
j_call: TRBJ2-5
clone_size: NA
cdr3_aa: CASSVVEGVAETQYF
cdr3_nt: TGTGCCAGCAGCGTAGTGGAGGGAGTCGCGGAGACCCAGTACTTC

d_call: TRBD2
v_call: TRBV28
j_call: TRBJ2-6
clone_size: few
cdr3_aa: CASSSPGGERSGANVLTF
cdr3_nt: TGTGCCAGCAGTTCCCCCGGGGGGGAAAGGTCTGGGGCCAACGTCCTGACTTTC

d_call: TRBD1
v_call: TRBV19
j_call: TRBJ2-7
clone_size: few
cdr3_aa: CASSQGTGAYEQYF
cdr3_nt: TGTGCCAGTAGCCAGGGGACAGGGGCTTACGAGCAGTACTTC

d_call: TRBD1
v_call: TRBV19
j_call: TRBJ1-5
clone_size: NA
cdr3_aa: CASTSGTVSNQPQHF
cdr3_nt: TGTGCCAGCACGTCGGGGACAGTTAGCAATCAGCCCCAGCATTTT

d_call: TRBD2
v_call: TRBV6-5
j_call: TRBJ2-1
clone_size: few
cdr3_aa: CASRPGLAGEDEQFF
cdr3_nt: TGTGCCAGCAGACCAGGACTAGCGGGAGAGGACGAGCAGTTCTTC

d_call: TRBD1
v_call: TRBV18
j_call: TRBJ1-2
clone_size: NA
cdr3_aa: CASSPGTGGNDDYGYTF
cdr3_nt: TGTGCCAGCTCACCCGGGACAGGGGGGAATGACGACTATGGCTACACCTTC

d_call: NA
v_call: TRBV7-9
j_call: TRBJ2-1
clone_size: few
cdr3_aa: CASSLSGTGNEQFF
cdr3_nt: TGTGCCAGCAGCTTAAGCGGGACAGGCAATGAGCAGTTCTTC

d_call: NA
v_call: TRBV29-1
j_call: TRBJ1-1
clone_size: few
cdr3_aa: CSVAVQRPGGTEAFF
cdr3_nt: TGCAGCGTCGCGGTTCAGCGCCCGGGGGGCACTGAAGCTTTCTTT

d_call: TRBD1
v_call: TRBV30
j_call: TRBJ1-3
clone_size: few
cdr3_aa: CAWSAPTGARNTIYF
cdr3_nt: TGTGCCTGGAGTGCCCCGACAGGGGCGAGAAACACCATATATTTT

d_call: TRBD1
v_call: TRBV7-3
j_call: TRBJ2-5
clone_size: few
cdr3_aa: CASRSTGETQYF
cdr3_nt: TGTGCCAGCAGGTCGACAGGGGAGACCCAGTACTTC

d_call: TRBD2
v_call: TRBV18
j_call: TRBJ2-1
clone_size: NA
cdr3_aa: CASSPVAGVSSYNEQFF
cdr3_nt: TGTGCCAGCTCACCGGTGGCGGGGGTGAGCTCCTACAATGAGCAGTTCTTC

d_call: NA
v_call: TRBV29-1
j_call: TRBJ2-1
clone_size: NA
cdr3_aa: CSFHLWTSNEQFF
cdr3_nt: TGCAGCTTCCACCTCTGGACTTCCAATGAGCAGTTCTTC

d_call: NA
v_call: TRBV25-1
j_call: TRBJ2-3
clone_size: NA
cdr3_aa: CASQSTGYGTDTQYF
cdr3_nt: TGTGCCAGCCAATCAACAGGGTACGGCACAGATACGCAGTATTTT

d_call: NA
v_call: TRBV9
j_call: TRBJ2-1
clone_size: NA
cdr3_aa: CASSVGADSPEQFF
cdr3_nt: TGTGCCAGCAGCGTAGGGGCCGACAGTCCTGAGCAGTTCTTC

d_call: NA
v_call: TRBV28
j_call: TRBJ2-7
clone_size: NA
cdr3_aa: CASSRASIEQYF
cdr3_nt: TGTGCCAGCAGCCGAGCCTCAATAGAGCAGTACTTC

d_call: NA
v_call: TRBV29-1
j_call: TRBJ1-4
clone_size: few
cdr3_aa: CSVLSPTNEKLFF
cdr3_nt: TGCAGCGTTCTTTCCCCAACTAATGAAAAACTGTTTTTT

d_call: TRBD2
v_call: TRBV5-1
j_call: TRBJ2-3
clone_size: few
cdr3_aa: CASSPSGRSTDTQYF
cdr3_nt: TGCGCCAGCAGCCCTAGCGGGAGAAGCACAGATACGCAGTATTTT

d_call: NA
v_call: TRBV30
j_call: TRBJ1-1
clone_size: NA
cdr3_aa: CAWSTGYTEAFF
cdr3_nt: TGTGCCTGGAGTACGGGATACACTGAAGCTTTCTTT

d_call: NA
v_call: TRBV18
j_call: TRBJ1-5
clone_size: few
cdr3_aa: CASSQQPNQPQHF
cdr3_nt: TGTGCCAGCTCACAACAACCCAATCAGCCCCAGCATTTT

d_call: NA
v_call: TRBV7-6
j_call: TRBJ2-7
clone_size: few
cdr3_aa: CASSLARDYEQYF
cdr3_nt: TGTGCCAGCAGCTTGGCCAGGGACTACGAGCAGTACTTC

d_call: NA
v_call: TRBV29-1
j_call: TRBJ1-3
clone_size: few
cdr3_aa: CSGQGGGNTIYF
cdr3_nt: TGCAGCGGGCAGGGAGGTGGAAACACCATATATTTT

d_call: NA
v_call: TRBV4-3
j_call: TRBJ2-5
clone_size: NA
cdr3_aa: CASSQGPQETQYF
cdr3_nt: TGCGCCAGCAGCCAGGGCCCTCAAGAGACCCAGTACTTC

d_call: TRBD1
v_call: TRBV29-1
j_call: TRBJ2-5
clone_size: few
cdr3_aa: CSVRQGMETQYF
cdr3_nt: TGCAGCGTAAGACAGGGGATGGAGACCCAGTACTTC

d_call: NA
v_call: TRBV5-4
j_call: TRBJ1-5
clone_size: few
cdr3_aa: CASSLDGRLDSNQPQHF
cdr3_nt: TGTGCCAGCAGCTTGGACGGCCGACTAGATAGCAATCAGCCCCAGCATTTT

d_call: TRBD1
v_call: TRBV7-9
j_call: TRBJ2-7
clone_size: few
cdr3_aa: CASSLMGQGADEQYF
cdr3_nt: TGTGCCAGCAGCTTAATGGGGCAGGGGGCGGACGAGCAGTACTTC

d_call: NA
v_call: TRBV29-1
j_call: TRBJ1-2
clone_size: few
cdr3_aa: CSVGPRLTGYGYTF
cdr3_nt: TGCAGCGTTGGGCCTAGATTGACAGGCTATGGCTACACCTTC

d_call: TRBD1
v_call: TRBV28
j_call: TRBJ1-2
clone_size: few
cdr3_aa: CASSRTGTGGHLNYGYTF
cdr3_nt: TGTGCCAGCAGCCGTACCGGGACAGGGGGCCATCTAAACTATGGCTACACCTTC

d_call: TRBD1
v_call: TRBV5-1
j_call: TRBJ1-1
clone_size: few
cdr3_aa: CASSFSGTGNTEAFF
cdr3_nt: TGCGCCAGCAGCTTCTCCGGGACAGGGAACACTGAAGCTTTCTTT

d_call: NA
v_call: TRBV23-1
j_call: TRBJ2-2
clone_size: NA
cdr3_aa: CASSHLLDRGRTGELFF
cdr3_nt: TGCGCCAGCAGTCACCTCCTGGACCGGGGTCGAACCGGGGAGCTGTTTTTT

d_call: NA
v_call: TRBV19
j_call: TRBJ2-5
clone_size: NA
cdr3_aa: CASSTSTGETQYF
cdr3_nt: TGTGCCAGTAGTACCTCCACGGGGGAGACCCAGTACTTC

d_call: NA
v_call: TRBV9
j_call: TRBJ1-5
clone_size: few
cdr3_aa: CASSVEAGFNQPQHF
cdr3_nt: TGTGCCAGCAGCGTAGAAGCGGGATTCAATCAGCCCCAGCATTTT

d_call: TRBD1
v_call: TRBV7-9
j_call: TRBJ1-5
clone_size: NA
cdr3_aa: CASSRGQGDGQPQHF
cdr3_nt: TGTGCCAGCAGCCGGGGACAGGGGGATGGTCAGCCCCAGCATTTT

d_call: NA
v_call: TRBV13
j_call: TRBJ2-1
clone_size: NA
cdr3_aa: CASSLARLMENEQFF
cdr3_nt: TGTGCCAGCAGCCTCGCCCGATTGATGGAGAATGAGCAGTTCTTC

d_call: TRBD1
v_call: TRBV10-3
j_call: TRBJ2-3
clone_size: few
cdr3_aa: CAISESRDRGPDTQYF
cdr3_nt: TGTGCCATCAGTGAGTCCCGGGACAGGGGCCCAGATACGCAGTATTTT

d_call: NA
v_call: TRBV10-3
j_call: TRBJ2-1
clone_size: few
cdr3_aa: CATRDSSYNEQFF
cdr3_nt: TGTGCCACCAGAGACAGCTCCTACAATGAGCAGTTCTTC

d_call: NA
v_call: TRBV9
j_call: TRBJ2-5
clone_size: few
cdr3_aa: CASSVGGGLPETQYF
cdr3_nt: TGTGCCAGCAGCGTAGGAGGTGGCCTCCCTGAGACCCAGTACTTC

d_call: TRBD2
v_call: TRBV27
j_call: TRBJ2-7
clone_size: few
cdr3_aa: CASSWTSGSSYEQYF
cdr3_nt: TGTGCCAGCAGTTGGACTAGCGGTAGCTCCTACGAGCAGTACTTC

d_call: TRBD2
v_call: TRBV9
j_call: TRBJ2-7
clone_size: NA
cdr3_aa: CASSVAWGGKYEQYF
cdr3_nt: TGTGCCAGCAGCGTAGCCTGGGGAGGGAAATACGAGCAGTACTTC

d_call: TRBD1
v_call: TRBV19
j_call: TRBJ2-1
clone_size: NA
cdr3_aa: CASRNRDRAYNEQFF
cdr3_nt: TGTGCCAGTAGGAACCGGGACAGAGCGTACAATGAGCAGTTCTTC

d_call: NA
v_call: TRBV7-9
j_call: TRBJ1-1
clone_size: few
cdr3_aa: CASSFTGNTEAFF
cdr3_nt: TGTGCCAGCAGCTTTACAGGGAACACTGAAGCTTTCTTT

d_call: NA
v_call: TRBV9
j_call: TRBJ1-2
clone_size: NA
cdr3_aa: CASSVARGSGYTF
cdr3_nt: TGTGCCAGCAGCGTAGCCAGGGGCTCTGGCTACACCTTC

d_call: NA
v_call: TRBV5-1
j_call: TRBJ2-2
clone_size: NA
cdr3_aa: CASTPSPDTYTGELFF
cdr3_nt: TGCGCCAGCACCCCTTCCCCCGACACCTACACCGGGGAGCTGTTTTTT

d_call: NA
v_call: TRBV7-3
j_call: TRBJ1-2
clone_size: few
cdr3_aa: CASSLSPTANYGYTF
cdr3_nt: TGTGCCAGCAGCTTGTCCCCGACAGCTAACTATGGCTACACCTTC

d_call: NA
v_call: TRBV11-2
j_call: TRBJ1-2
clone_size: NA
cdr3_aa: CASSSGDYGYTF
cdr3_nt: TGTGCCAGCAGCTCGGGAGACTATGGCTACACCTTC

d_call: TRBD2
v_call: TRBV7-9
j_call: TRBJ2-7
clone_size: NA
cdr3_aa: CASSLGPGRGEQYF
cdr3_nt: TGTGCCAGCAGCTTAGGTCCAGGGCGGGGGGAGCAGTACTTC

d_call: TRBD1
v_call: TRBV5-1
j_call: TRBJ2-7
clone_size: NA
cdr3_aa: CASSGEGQGAGEQYF
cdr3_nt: TGCGCCAGCAGCGGAGAGGGGCAGGGGGCAGGGGAGCAGTACTTC

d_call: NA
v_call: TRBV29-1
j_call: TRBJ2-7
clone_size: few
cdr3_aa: CSVDTASSYEQYF
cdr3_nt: TGCAGCGTTGACACAGCCAGCTCCTACGAGCAGTACTTC

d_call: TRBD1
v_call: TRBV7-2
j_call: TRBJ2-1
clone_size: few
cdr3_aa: CASSYSAGTGYNEQFF
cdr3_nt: TGTGCCAGCAGCTACTCAGCCGGGACAGGTTACAATGAGCAGTTCTTC

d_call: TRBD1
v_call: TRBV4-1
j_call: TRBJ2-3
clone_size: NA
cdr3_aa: CASSQGQGGRTDTQYF
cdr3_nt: TGCGCCAGCAGCCAAGGCCAAGGGGGCCGCACAGATACGCAGTATTTT

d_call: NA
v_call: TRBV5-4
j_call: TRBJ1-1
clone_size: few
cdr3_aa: CVSTSGTEAFF
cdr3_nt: TGTGTCAGCACCAGCGGCACTGAAGCTTTCTTT

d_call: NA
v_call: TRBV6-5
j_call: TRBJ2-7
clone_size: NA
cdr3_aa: CASSYSRGTYLYEQYF
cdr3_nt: TGTGCCAGCAGTTACTCTCGGGGGACCTACCTCTACGAGCAGTACTTC

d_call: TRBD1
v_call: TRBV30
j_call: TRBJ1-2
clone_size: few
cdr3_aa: CAWSRPGQGISYTF
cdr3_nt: TGTGCCTGGAGTAGACCGGGACAGGGGATTAGCTACACCTTC

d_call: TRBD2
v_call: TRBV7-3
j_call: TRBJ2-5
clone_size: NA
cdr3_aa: CASSRIAGPQETQYF
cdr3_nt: TGTGCCAGCAGCCGAATAGCGGGGCCCCAAGAGACCCAGTACTTC

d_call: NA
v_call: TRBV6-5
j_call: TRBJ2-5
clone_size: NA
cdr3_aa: CASSYSDSPPGTQYF
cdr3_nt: TGTGCCAGCAGTTACTCAGACAGTCCCCCCGGGACCCAGTACTTC

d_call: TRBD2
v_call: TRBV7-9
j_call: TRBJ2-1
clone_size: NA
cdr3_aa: CASSFAPGLAFSYNEQFF
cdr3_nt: TGTGCCAGCAGCTTTGCGCCGGGACTAGCGTTCTCCTACAATGAGCAGTTCTTC

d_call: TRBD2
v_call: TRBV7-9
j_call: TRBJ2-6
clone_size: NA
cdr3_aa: CASSFSGGARGANVLTF
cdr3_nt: TGTGCCAGCAGCTTTTCGGGGGGGGCTCGTGGGGCCAACGTCCTGACTTTC

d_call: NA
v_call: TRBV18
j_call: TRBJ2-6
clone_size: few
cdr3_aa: CASSPSTGGSGANVLTF
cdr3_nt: TGTGCCAGCTCACCGTCGACAGGAGGCTCTGGGGCCAACGTCCTGACTTTC

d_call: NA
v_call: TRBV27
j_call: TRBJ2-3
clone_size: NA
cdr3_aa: CASTNREWGTQYF
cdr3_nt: TGTGCCAGCACCAACAGGGAGTGGGGTACGCAGTATTTT